One and the same sample provided the 8 T cell receptor beta chains below, sequenced in a study of blood T cell repertoires in COVID-19. TCRdb's table, derived via immunoSEQ multiplex PCR, lists solely in-frame clones and lacks some. The sample lists around 330,000 clones, 89% occurring once. The sequencing sample was made of PBMCs or T cells enriched from blood (not recorded which). The receptors were sampled from a woman between 40 and 55 years old who had recovered from COVID-19.

CDR3 protein: CAISREIPTGELFF. In DNA form, the CDR3 reads TGTGCCATTTCGCGGGAGATCCCCACCGGGGAGCTGTTTTTT. The gene calls are TRBV10-3 and TRBJ2-2; 7 bases map to TRBD2. Germline loops: CDR1 ENHRY, CDR2 SYGVKD. The V and J ends lost 9 bases and 4 bases, in that order; junction bases with no gene match: 8. The CDR3 contains 14 residues.

The V and J genes are TRBV10-3 and TRBJ1-2, with 10 bases aligning to TRBD1. The CDR3 is 13 amino acids. The V and J ends lost 8 bases and 6 bases, in that order; junction bases with no gene match: 6. Germline V gene data show CDR1 as ENHRY and CDR2 as SYGVKD. The CDR3, as DNA: TGTGCCATCCAGCCCGGACAGGGGGATGGCTACACCTTC. This gives the protein CAIQPGQGDGYTF.

V and J are TRBV29-1 and TRBJ2-2, with D maybe TRBD1 (5 bases). Deletions cut 4 bases from V and 1 base from J, with 10 bases between. Germline V lookup: CDR1 SQVTM, CDR2 ANQGSEA. This CDR3 has 14 residues. The CDR3 bases are TGCAGCGTTGGAGGACACATGAACACCGGGGAGCTGTTTTTT. It is translated as CSVGGHMNTGELFF.

The chain uses TRBV19 and TRBJ2-5; D is unclear. This CDR3 contains 16 residues. CDR1 is LNHDA and CDR2 is SQIVND in the germline V gene (reference sequence). The V gene lost 3 bases and the J gene lost 5 bases, with 19 bases spanning the gap. The CDR3 nucleotides read TGTGCCAGTAGTATCTTAAGAGATGAGCGCGGTGAGACCCAGTACTTC. Protein: CASSILRDERGETQYF.

This clone was detected once. The chain combines TRBV7-3 with TRBJ2-1, with D possibly being TRBD2 (6 bases). V was shortened by 5 bases and J by 0 bases, with 11 bases between the two germline ends. The V gene's germline CDR1 is SGHTA and CDR2 FQGTGA. This CDR3 has 15 residues. The CDR3 coding sequence is TGTGCCAGCAGCCGACTAGAGGGCTCCTACAATGAGCAGTTCTTC. Encoded protein: CASSRLEGSYNEQFF.

The chain recombines TRBV9 with TRBJ1-2, with TRBD1 identical over 8 bases. The germline CDR1 and CDR2 sequences are SGDLS and YYNGEE. The CDR3 covers 12 residues. Germline trimming cut 4 bases from V and 7 bases from J; bases unmatched to any gene: 3. CDR3 nucleotides: TGTGCCAGCAGCCGGACAGGGAGTGGCTACACCTTC. Translated: CASSRTGSGYTF.

This chain connects TRBV9 to TRBJ1-1; D is uncertain. Deletions cut 4 bases from V and 5 bases from J, with 12 bases between. CDR3 length: 13 residues. Germline lookup yields CDR1 SGDLS and CDR2 YYNGEE. CDR3 sequence reads: CASSPEAGTEAFF. Written as DNA, the CDR3 is TGTGCCAGCAGCCCAGAGGCGGGGACTGAAGCTTTCTTT.

The chain couples TRBV5-1 to TRBJ2-1; 10 bases map to TRBD2. V shed 2 bases and J 4 bases; nucleotides not matched to a gene: 3. Germline lookup yields CDR1 SGHRS and CDR2 YFSETQ. The CDR3 extends over 15 amino acids. DNA for the CDR3: TGCGCCAGCAGCTTTGAGCGGGGGGGTTACAATGAGCAGTTCTTC. Its protein is CASSFERGGYNEQFF.